Listed below are T cell receptor beta chains from one sample, sequenced in a study of blood T cell repertoires in COVID-19. The assay was immunoSEQ multiplex PCR, and TCRdb's table has in-frame clones only and misses some. The table lists more than 150,000 clones, 75% to 90% of them singletons. The sequencing input was peripheral blood. The receptors were gathered from a man aged 40-49 years with acute or convalescent COVID-19. Each CDR3 is given with its conserved first and last residue. The D gene is left open where the match is weak. Part of the rows lack a size; the others show once, few, many or a class for expanded clones.

clone_size j_call d_call v_call cdr3_nt cdr3_aa
NA TRBJ2-1 TRBD2 TRBV19 TGTGCCAGCACCCCCCTCCTTAGCGGGGGGGCCCGTGATGAGCAGTTCTTC CASTPLLSGGARDEQFF
NA TRBJ2-1 NA TRBV5-6 TGTGCCAGCAGCTTGCAGGGGGTTCTAGCGCCGCAGTTCTTC CASSLQGVLAPQFF
NA TRBJ2-7 NA TRBV13 TGTGCCAGCAGCTTGCGAGAAACCTACGAGCAGTACTTC CASSLRETYEQYF
NA TRBJ2-5 NA TRBV7-6 TGTGCCAGCAGCTTAGGATATGCGGCCCAAGAGACCCAGTACTTC CASSLGYAAQETQYF
NA TRBJ2-1 TRBD1 TRBV29-1 TGCAGCGTTGACTTGCGGGACAGGGTTTTAGGCAATGAGCAGTTCTTC CSVDLRDRVLGNEQFF
NA TRBJ2-1 NA TRBV19 TGTGCCAGTAGTTGGCGGGCTCGAACATACAATGAGCAGTTCTTC CASSWRARTYNEQFF
NA TRBJ1-1 NA TRBV30 TGTGCCTGGAGTACAGAGATGAACACTGAAGCTTTCTTT CAWSTEMNTEAFF
NA TRBJ2-5 TRBD1 TRBV19 TGTGCCAGTAGAACAACAGGGGGAAAGGAGACCCAGTACTTC CASRTTGGKETQYF
NA TRBJ1-4 NA TRBV29-1 TGCAGCGTTGTCCCGGGGAACAGTGAAAAACTGTTTTTT CSVVPGNSEKLFF
once TRBJ2-7 NA TRBV6-1 TGTGCCAGCAGTGAAGTCGGAGCGGCTAAGGGCGAGCAGTACTTC CASSEVGAAKGEQYF
NA TRBJ1-2 NA TRBV20-1 TGCAGTGCTATCTCGGGCTATGGCTACACCTTC CSAISGYGYTF